This T cell receptor (beta chain) was found in a study of T cell clonotyping in hematopoietic cell transplantation. The study's findings and limits: Recipient TCR diversity dropped after transplant; expanded clonotypes rose from day 30 to 180. No sorting was done, leaving CD4 and CD8 contributions mixed.

This CDR3 has 14 residues. Germline values: CDR1 SEHNR, CDR2 FQNEAQ (reference sequence). Trimming cost V 7 bases and J 5 bases; bases outside gene matches: 6. The method was immunoSEQ multiplex PCR; TCRdb's version includes in-frame clones alone and lacks a portion of them. The sample carries several thousand clones, around nine tenths recorded once. Concerning this clone: Antigen specificity is unknown.

The rearrangement joins TRBV7-9 to TRBJ2-2; TRBD1 aligns across 8 bases. The sample was PBMCs, taken 180 days after allogeneic stem cell transplant. The source is a female patient between 50 and 59 years old who had an allogeneic stem cell transplant from an unrelated donor, so the T cells may come from the graft donor. Some clones in this sample may be carry-over from other donors' samples. CDR3: CASTRTGLTGELFF. CDR3 DNA sequence: TGTGCCAGCACTCGGACAGGGTTGACCGGGGAGCTGTTTTTT.